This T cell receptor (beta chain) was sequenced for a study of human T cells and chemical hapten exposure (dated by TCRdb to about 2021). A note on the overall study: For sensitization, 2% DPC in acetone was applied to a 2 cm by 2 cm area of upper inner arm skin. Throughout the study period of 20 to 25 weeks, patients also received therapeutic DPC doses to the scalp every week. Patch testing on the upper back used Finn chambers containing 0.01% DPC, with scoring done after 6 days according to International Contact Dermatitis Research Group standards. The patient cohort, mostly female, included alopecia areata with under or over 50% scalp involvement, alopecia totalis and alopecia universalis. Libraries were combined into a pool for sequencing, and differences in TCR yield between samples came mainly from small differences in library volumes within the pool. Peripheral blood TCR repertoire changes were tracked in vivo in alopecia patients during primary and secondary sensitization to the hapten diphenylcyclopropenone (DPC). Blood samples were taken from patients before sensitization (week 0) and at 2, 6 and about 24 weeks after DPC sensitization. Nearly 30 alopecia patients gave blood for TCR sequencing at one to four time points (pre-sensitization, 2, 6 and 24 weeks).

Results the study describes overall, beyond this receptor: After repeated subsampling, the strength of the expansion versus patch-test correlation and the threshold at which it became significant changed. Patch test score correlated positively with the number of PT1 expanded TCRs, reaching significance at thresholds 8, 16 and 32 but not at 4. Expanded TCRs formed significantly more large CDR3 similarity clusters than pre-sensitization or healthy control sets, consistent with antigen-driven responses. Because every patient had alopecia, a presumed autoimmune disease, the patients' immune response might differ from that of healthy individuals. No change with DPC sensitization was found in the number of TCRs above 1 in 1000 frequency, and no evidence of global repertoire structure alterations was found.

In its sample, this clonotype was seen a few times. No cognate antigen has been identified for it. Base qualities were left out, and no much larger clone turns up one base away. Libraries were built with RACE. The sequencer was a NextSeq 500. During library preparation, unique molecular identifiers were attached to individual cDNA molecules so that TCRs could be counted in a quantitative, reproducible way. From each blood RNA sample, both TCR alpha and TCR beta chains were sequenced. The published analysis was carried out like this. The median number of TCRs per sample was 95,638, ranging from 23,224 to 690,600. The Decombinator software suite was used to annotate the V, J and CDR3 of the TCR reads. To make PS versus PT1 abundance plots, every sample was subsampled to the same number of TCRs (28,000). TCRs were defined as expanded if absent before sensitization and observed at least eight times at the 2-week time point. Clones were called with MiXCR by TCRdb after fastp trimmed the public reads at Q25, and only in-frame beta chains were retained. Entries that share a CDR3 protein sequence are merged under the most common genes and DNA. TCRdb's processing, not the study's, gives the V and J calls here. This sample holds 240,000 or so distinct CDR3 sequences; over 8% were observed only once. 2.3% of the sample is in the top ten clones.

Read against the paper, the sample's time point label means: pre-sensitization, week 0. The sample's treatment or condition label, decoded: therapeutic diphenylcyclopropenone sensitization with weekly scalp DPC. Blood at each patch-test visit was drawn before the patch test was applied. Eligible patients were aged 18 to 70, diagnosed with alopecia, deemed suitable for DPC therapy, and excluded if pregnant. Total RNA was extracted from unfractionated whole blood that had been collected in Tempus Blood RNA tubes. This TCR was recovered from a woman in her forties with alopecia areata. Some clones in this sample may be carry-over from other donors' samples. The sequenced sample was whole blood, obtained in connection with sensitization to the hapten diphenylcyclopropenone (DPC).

The CDR3 has the sequence CSVDGLAGGYEQYF. The bases are TGCAGCGTAGACGGACTAGCGGGAGGGTACGAGCAGTACTTC. The rearranged chain carries TRBV29-1 and TRBJ2-7; the junction holds 15 bases that match TRBD2. V has 6 bases trimmed and J has 4 bases trimmed; junction bases matching no gene number 4. Including the terminal cysteine and phenylalanine, the CDR3 comprises 14 residues. The only DNA kept is the CDR3, 42 bases in frame from the first base. CDR1 and CDR2 are drawn from the germline V gene: SQVTM, ANQGSEA.